This T cell receptor (beta chain) was sequenced in a study of technical replicates of blood from a few donors. CDR3 size: 16 residues. The V gene's germline CDR1 is SGHRS and CDR2 YFSETQ. Trimming removed 0 bases from V and 4 bases from J, with 15 bases in between. TCRdb's copy holds only in-frame clones and misses some; the assay was immunoSEQ multiplex PCR. This table has tens of thousands of clones, roughly 96% appearing once. The clonotype originates from a human donor in good health. Sequencing used T cells isolated from PBMCs. This chain connects TRBV5-1 to TRBJ2-3, with D perhaps matching TRBD1 (5 bases). Written as DNA, the CDR3 is TGCGCCAGCAGCTTGGCCGATAGGGGTGAGGCAGATACGCAGTATTTT. This gives the protein CASSLADRGEADTQYF.